The present TCR beta chain was sequenced within a study of blood T cell repertoires in COVID-19. Study in general: Specimens from acute and convalescent COVID-19 originated in the United States, Italy and Spain. PBMCs, B-cell-depleted T cells, or T cells were the source of the cDNA or gDNA that made up the material.

This table comes from immunoSEQ multiplex PCR, and its TCRdb copy is limited to in-frame clones, with some not included. The table has around 130,000 clones, over 70% seen once. The germline V and J ends were trimmed by 1 base and 0 bases, with 10 bases remaining between them. CDR1 is SGHDT and CDR2 is YYEEEE in the germline V gene. This CDR3 has 15 residues. The chain links TRBV5-6 to TRBJ1-1; no clear D gene. This TCR came from a man older than 75 with acute or convalescent COVID-19. The specimen was peripheral blood. The CDR3 loop is CASSLRGALNTEAFF. CDR3 nucleotides: TGTGCCAGCAGCTTGAGAGGAGCCCTGAACACTGAAGCTTTCTTT.